What follows describes a single TCR beta chain. Treatment specified: randomized to nivolumab then ipilimumab (arm A) or the reverse (arm B). DNA-damaging chemotherapy had not been given to any patient beforehand. From thawed PBMCs, live CD3+CD8+ cells negative for CD19 and CD56 were sorted. TCRdb's table, derived via immunoSEQ multiplex PCR, lists solely in-frame clones and lacks some. There are 12,000 to 15,000 clones in the sample; roughly 69% occur only once, and around a third lies in the top ten. These data belong to a study of sequential checkpoint blockade in melanoma. The wider study: Both treatment sequences were followed by maintenance nivolumab.

Sequencing used CD8+ T cells sorted from blood (inferred from file names), obtained from a patient given nivolumab and ipilimumab in sequence. The sequence was collected from a human donor with melanoma.

CDR3 protein: CASSLRLGRGDEQYF. In DNA form, the CDR3 reads TGTGCCAGCAGTTTAAGGCTCGGGAGGGGGGACGAGCAGTACTTC. V usage is TRBV28 and J usage is TRBJ2-7, with 8 bases matching TRBD2. Germline V gene sequence: CDR1 MDHEN, CDR2 SYDVKM. Germline trimming cut 2 bases from V and 5 bases from J; bases unmatched to any gene: 8. This CDR3 has 15 residues.